Sequencing of this TCR beta chain was carried out in a study of early T cells in non-severe SARS-CoV-2 infection. Study in general: The study sequenced bulk RNA from unsorted whole blood, with chains unpaired. Whole-study results and caveats: There was a bias toward anti-spike CD8 responses in VDJdb matching, which missed private and CD4 specificities.

The CDR3 spans 19 residues. V shed 1 base, J shed 5 bases, and the junction held 20 bases outside the gene matches. CDR1 and CDR2 (germline): DFQATT, SNEGSKA (reference sequence). About this clonotype itself: The antigen remains undetermined.

In the library, individual cDNA molecules carried attached unique molecular identifiers. TCRdb passed the 5' RACE reads through MiXCR, listing each CDR3 protein once. The repertoire holds approximately 69,000 distinct CDR3 sequences, with roughly an eighth as singletons. This chain links TRBV20-1 with TRBJ2-1, with TRBD2 matching 7 bases. The receptor's source is an adult who was a healthcare worker with PCR-confirmed SARS-CoV-2 infection or an uninfected control (not recorded which). This specimen was whole blood, taken at baseline. CDR3 nucleotide sequence: TGCAGTGCTAGAGCCATCACGGCGGGAGTTTTAAGCCAGAACAATGAGCAGTTCTTC. Translation gives CSARAITAGVLSQNNEQFF.